Shown below are 26 T cell receptor beta chains from a single sample sequenced in a study of long-term antiretroviral therapy in people with HIV. At the survey level, the v3.0 immunoSEQ assay was run. Profiled with immunoSEQ multiplex PCR; TCRdb holds only in-frame clones, not every one. The data show 25,000 to 40,000 clones, 97% seen once. The sample consisted of unsorted PBMCs, taken 7.6 years after starting antiretroviral therapy. These receptors originate from a man aged 30-40 years with HIV.

The chain is built from TRBV9 and TRBJ2-7, with a tentative D call TRBD2 (5 bases). The germline V gene has CDR1 SGDLS and CDR2 YYNGEE. There are 14 residues in the CDR3. V lost 3 bases to trimming and J lost 4 bases, with 14 bases between them. The CDR3 here is CASSELPRGYEQYF. CDR3 nucleotides: TGTGCCAGCAGCGAACTGCCCCGGGGTTACGAGCAGTACTTC.

J is TRBJ2-2 and V is TRBV19; D remains unclear. This CDR3 spans 13 amino acids. Germline V CDR1 and CDR2: LNHDA, SQIVND (reference sequence). Trimming pared 10 bases from V and 1 base from J, leaving 10 bases between. The DNA of the CDR3 is TGTGCCACACTCATGAGGAACACCGGGGAGCTGTTTTTT. It is translated as CATLMRNTGELFF.

The rearrangement uses TRBV6-5 and TRBJ1-5; 9 bases align to TRBD1. The CDR3 has 15 amino acids. With 0 bases clipped from V and 7 bases from J, the junction kept 4 bases outside the gene matches. The V gene's germline CDR1 is MNHEY and CDR2 SVGAGI. CDR3 sequence: CASSYSGQGKQPQHF. Written as DNA, the CDR3 is TGTGCCAGCAGTTACTCGGGACAGGGAAAACAGCCCCAGCATTTT.

The rearrangement links TRBV19 to TRBJ2-5, with D perhaps given as TRBD1 or TRBD2 (5 bases each). The germline gives CDR1 LNHDA, CDR2 SQIVND (reference sequence). V shed 0 bases and J shed 5 bases, with 22 bases lying between them. The CDR3 has 18 residues. The CDR3 is CASSIDSYPGRRSETQYF. The CDR3, as DNA: TGTGCCAGTAGTATAGATTCTTACCCGGGACGGCGCTCGGAGACCCAGTACTTC. Using reference TRBV19 and TRBJ2-5 for the parts outside the CDR3, the full variable domain is DGGITQSPKYLFRKEGQNVTLSCEQNLNHDAMYWYRQDPGQGLRLIYYSQIVNDFQKGDIAEGYSVSREKKESFPLTVTSAQKNPTAFYLCASSIDSYPGRRSETQYFGPGTRLLVL.

This clone was recorded once. This CDR3 reads CASSAGAFGNQPQHF. The CDR3 coding sequence is TGTGCCAGCAGTGCAGGGGCGTTTGGCAATCAGCCCCAGCATTTT. J is TRBJ1-5 and V is TRBV6-1, with a possible D match to TRBD1 (6 bases). There are 15 residues in the CDR3. Trimming removed 4 bases from V and 2 bases from J, with 12 bases in between. Germline V CDR1 and CDR2: MNHNS, SASEGT.

This chain uses TRBV10-2 with TRBJ2-2, with 11 nucleotides matching TRBD2. Germline-derived CDR1 and CDR2 are WSHSY and SAAADI. The ends lost 6 bases at V and 5 bases at J; junction bases unmatched: 2. The CDR3 has 14 residues. CDR3 sequence: CASSSSGGTGELFF. The CDR3 nucleotides read TGCGCCAGCAGCTCTAGCGGGGGGACCGGGGAGCTGTTTTTT.

CDR3 protein: CASRQAGGPDTQYF. CDR3 in DNA: TGTGCCAGCAGGCAAGCGGGGGGCCCAGATACGCAGTATTTT. The chain carries TRBV6-5 and TRBJ2-3, with TRBD2 matching 9 bases. The CDR3 has 14 residues. V was pared by 6 bases and J by 4 bases, with 5 bases of the junction left unmatched. Per the germline V gene, CDR1 is MNHEY and CDR2 is SVGAGI.

This clone has just one count. The rearrangement links TRBV4-3 to TRBJ1-2; 8 bases line up with TRBD1. In germline, CDR1 is LGHNA, CDR2 YSLEER. V lost 3 bases to trimming and J lost 6 bases; unmatched junction nucleotides: 12. The CDR3 runs to 16 residues. CDR3 loop: CASSQNRDRLYDGYTF. CDR3 in DNA: TGCGCCAGCAGCCAGAACCGGGACAGGCTCTATGATGGCTACACCTTC.

This chain connects TRBV5-1 to TRBJ2-5; D not certain. The CDR3 length is 13 residues. The germline V and J ends were trimmed by 0 bases and 4 bases, with 7 bases remaining between them. Germline-derived CDR1 and CDR2 are SGHRS and YFSETQ. In DNA form, the CDR3 reads TGCGCCAGCAGCTTGGAACCCCTAGAGACCCAGTACTTC. The encoded protein is CASSLEPLETQYF.

The chain is built from TRBV10-3 and TRBJ2-5; no clear D. The CDR3 contains 12 residues. V lost 3 bases to trimming and J lost 3 bases, with 5 bases between them. Looked up from germline, CDR1 is ENHRY and CDR2 is SYGVKD. The CDR3 sequence is CAISEDKETQYF. The CDR3, as DNA: TGTGCCATCAGTGAAGATAAAGAGACCCAGTACTTC.

The V call is TRBV27, the J call TRBJ1-5; a possible D gene is TRBD1 (5 bases). The CDR3 covers 14 residues. V was trimmed by 2 bases and J by 2 bases, leaving 7 bases between them. Germline lookup yields CDR1 MNHEY and CDR2 SMNVEV (reference sequence). CDR3 coding DNA: TGTGCCAGCAGTTTAGGGGGTGGCAATCAGCCCCAGCATTTT. This gives the protein CASSLGGGNQPQHF.

The rearrangement joins TRBV6-1 to TRBJ1-2, with TRBD1 identical over 9 bases. V gave up 7 bases and J gave up 3 bases; unmatched junction bases: 6. The CDR3 has 14 amino acids. The V gene's germline CDR1 is MNHNS and CDR2 SASEGT. The CDR3 region has the DNA TGTGCCAGCAAAAGACAGGGGGAAGACTATGGCTACACCTTC. It codes for CASKRQGEDYGYTF.

This clone occurred once. The rearrangement links TRBV30 to TRBJ1-3; D is unresolved. Germline V gene sequence: CDR1 GTSNPN, CDR2 SVGIG (reference sequence). The CDR3 has 14 residues. Trimming took off 0 bases at V and 0 bases at J, with 6 bases between the two ends. CDR3 sequence (DNA): TGTGCCTGGAGTGTCACAGACTCTGGAAACACCATATATTTT. Protein sequence: CAWSVTDSGNTIYF. Complete variable domain (other parts from reference TRBV30 and TRBJ1-3): SQTIHQWPATLVQPVGSPLSLECTVEGTSNPNLYWYRQAAGRGLQLLFYSVGIGQISSEVPQNLSASRPQDRQFILSSKKLLLSDSGFYLCAWSVTDSGNTIYFGEGSWLTVV.

The chain uses TRBV7-2 and TRBJ2-7; 10 nucleotides line up with TRBD2. The CDR3 sequence is 16 residues long. V gave up 1 base and J gave up 6 bases; unmatched junction bases: 9. Germline V gives CDR1 SGHTA, CDR2 FQGNSA. The CDR3 region has the DNA TGTGCCAGCAGCTTAGGGACTAGCGGTACGGGGGGCGAGCAGTACTTC. Protein sequence: CASSLGTSGTGGEQYF.

The count of this clone is one. The CDR3, as DNA: TGTGCCACCATCAAGTTAGGGGATTACACTGAAGCTTTCTTT. Encoded protein: CATIKLGDYTEAFF. V gene TRBV15 combines with J gene TRBJ1-1; possible D gene TRBD1, 5 bases. V was shortened by 7 bases and J by 3 bases, with 15 bases between the two germline ends. The germline V gene encodes CDR1 LNHNV and CDR2 YYDKDF (reference sequence). The CDR3 runs to 14 residues.

The CDR3 region is CASSLDQWGAGRIEAFF. The CDR3 region has the DNA TGTGCCAGCAGCTTAGATCAGTGGGGAGCGGGACGTATTGAAGCTTTCTTT. This chain connects TRBV11-2 to TRBJ1-1; a possible D gene is TRBD1 (5 bases). V was pared by 0 bases and J by 7 bases, with 21 bases between. Germline V lookup: CDR1 SGHAT, CDR2 FQNNGV. The CDR3 extends over 17 amino acids.

The chain links TRBV5-6 to TRBJ2-7, with 7 positions matching TRBD2. Trimming took 0 bases from V and 4 from J; bases not matched to a gene: 7. Germline values: CDR1 SGHDT, CDR2 YYEEEE. The CDR3 spans 15 residues. CDR3 residues: CASSLGGGWEYEQYF. Written as DNA, the CDR3 is TGTGCCAGCAGCTTGGGGGGGGGTTGGGAATACGAGCAGTACTTC.

This sequence joins TRBV7-6 and TRBJ2-2, with D perhaps TRBD2 (6 bases). CDR1 and CDR2 from the germline V gene are SGHVS and FNYEAQ. This CDR3 has 15 amino acids. V lost 2 bases, J lost 6 bases, and 13 bases lay in between. Here the CDR3 reads CASSLPGGLAGELFF. DNA of the CDR3: TGTGCCAGCAGCTTACCCGGGGGACTGGCCGGGGAGCTGTTTTTT. The variable domain in full, completed from reference TRBV7-6 and TRBJ2-2, reads GAGVSQSPRYKVTKRGQDVALRCDPISGHVSLYWYRQALGQGPEFLTYFNYEAQQDKSGLPNDRFSAERPEGSISTLTIQRTEQRDSAMYRCASSLPGGLAGELFFGEGSRLTVL.

The genes are TRBV19 and TRBJ2-3, with a weak D call TRBD1 (6 bases). Trimming stripped 5 bases from V and 3 bases from J, with 12 bases between. CDR1 and CDR2 (germline): LNHDA, SQIVND (reference sequence). The CDR3 sequence is 14 residues long. CDR3 sequence (DNA): TGTGCCAGTAGTGGGACAAGCTGGACAGATACGCAGTATTTT. Encoded protein: CASSGTSWTDTQYF.

The J gene is TRBJ2-2, the V gene TRBV10-3; 8 positions match TRBD1. V shed 10 bases and J 5 bases; nucleotides not matched to a gene: 6. In germline, CDR1 is ENHRY, CDR2 SYGVKD. The CDR3 runs 13 residues. CDR3 DNA: TGTGCCAGCTGGACAGGGATAACCGGGGAGCTGTTTTTT. It translates to CASWTGITGELFF.

The chain combines TRBV11-2 with TRBJ2-1; D not resolved. Looked up from germline, CDR1 is SGHAT and CDR2 is FQNNGV. CDR3 length: 12 residues. V was cut by 0 bases and J by 13 bases, with 10 bases left in between. For the CDR3, the DNA is TGTGCCAGCAGCTTAGATAGTGGCGTTCAGTTCTTC. Protein product: CASSLDSGVQFF.

This clone has just one count. The gene calls are TRBV18 and TRBJ2-5, with D perhaps given as TRBD1 or TRBD2 (5 bases each). CDR1 KGHSH and CDR2 LQKENI come from the germline V gene. Trimming stripped 4 bases from V and 4 bases from J, with 10 bases between. This CDR3 region has 13 residues. CDR3 sequence reads: CASSRSGPETQYF. The CDR3, as DNA: TGTGCCAGCTCACGGTCGGGGCCAGAGACCCAGTACTTC.

The chain has TRBV6-5 and TRBJ2-1; no clear D. The germline CDR1 and CDR2 sequences are MNHEY and SVGAGI. CDR3 length: 13 residues. The ends were cut back, 7 bases at V and 9 bases at J, with 16 bases in the middle. In DNA, the CDR3 is TGTGCCAGCACCCCTCCCAGTATGGGTGAGCAGTTCTTC. It yields the protein CASTPPSMGEQFF.

This sequence joins TRBV6-1 and TRBJ1-6, with TRBD1 matching 9 bases. Germline V gene sequence: CDR1 MNHNS, CDR2 SASEGT. J lost 9 bases, V lost 5 bases, and 5 bases had no gene match. The CDR3 extends over 14 amino acids. CDR3 nucleotide sequence: TGTGCCAGCAGTAGGGACAGGGAGGGTTCACCCCTCCACTTT. It yields the protein CASSRDREGSPLHF.

The rearrangement joins TRBV6-4 to TRBJ2-5; D ambiguous. Trimming took 6 bases from V and 5 from J, leaving 16 bases between them. CDR1 is MRHNA and CDR2 is SNTAGT in the germline V gene. This CDR3 spans 14 amino acids. CDR3 amino acids: CASSQGTGWETQYF. The CDR3 coding sequence is TGTGCCAGCAGCCAAGGAACGGGCTGGGAGACCCAGTACTTC.

V and J are TRBV7-3 and TRBJ2-2; D call uncertain. This CDR3 has 13 residues. V was shortened by 4 bases and J by 5 bases, with 8 bases between the two germline ends. Germline CDR1 is SGHTA and CDR2 is FQGTGA. Here the CDR3 DNA reads TGTGCCAGCAGCTCCGGCTCAACCGGGGAGCTGTTTTTT. This gives the protein CASSSGSTGELFF. The variable domain in full, completed from reference TRBV7-3 and TRBJ2-2, reads GAGVSQTPSNKVTEKGKYVELRCDPISGHTALYWYRQSLGQGPEFLIYFQGTGAADDSGLPNDRFFAVRPEGSVSTLKIQRTERGDSAVYLCASSSGSTGELFFGEGSRLTVL.